The 18 T cell receptor beta chains presented below share a single source sample, sequenced in a study of tumor-infiltrating lymphocytes in primary liver carcinoma. Total RNA amounting to 450 to 500 ng was the source from which TCR beta cDNA was made with a constant-region primer. Investigators got TCR beta libraries out of three nested multiplex PCR rounds, done with slightly modified ARM-PCR. A C-beta reverse primer and TRBV1-TRBV30 forward primers served in each of the first two PCR rounds, at about 10 cycles apiece. One entry per CDR3 protein results from TCRdb running MiXCR on the multiplex PCR reads. Of 50,000 or so distinct CDR3 sequences in the sample, around 77% were seen once. Extraction of RNA together with DNA used about 17-34 mg of unsorted bulk tissue. The sample was liver tumor tissue from sampling region 5. Subset defined: tumor region T5, tumor centre. These receptor sequences come from a man aged 40-49 years with primary liver carcinoma and hepatitis B virus infection.

Points on this clonotype: At one end, the junction sequence differs from germline, possibly due to a read error. The chain uses TRBV4-1 and TRBJ2-3, with a weak D call TRBD1 (5 bases). Germline CDR1 reads MGHRA; CDR2 reads YSYEKL. The CDR3 loop spans 17 amino acids. The DNA for the CDR3 is TGCGCCAGCAGCCAAGCAAATAGCAGGGCCCACACAGGTACGCAGTATTTT. It specifies CASSQANSRAHTGTQYF.

The V call is TRBV7-8, the J call TRBJ2-5, with 7 bases lining up with TRBD2. V gave up 10 bases and J gave up 3 bases; unmatched junction bases: 17. Germline CDR1 SGHVS, CDR2 FQNEAQ. This CDR3 has 16 residues. The DNA of the CDR3 is TGTGCCAACTGCCGAAGGGCGGGAGTGAGGGAAGAGACCCAGTACTTC. Translated, it gives CANCRRAGVREETQYF. The whole variable domain, remainder taken from reference TRBV7-8 and TRBJ2-5, is GAGVSQSPRYKVAKRGQDVALRCDPISGHVSLFWYQQALGQGPEFLTYFQNEAQLDKSGLPSDRFFAERPEGSVSTLKIQRTQQEDSAVYLCANCRRAGVREETQYFGPGTRLLVL.

This chain connects TRBV6-2 or TRBV6-3 to TRBJ2-5, with unresolved D. CDR1 is MNHEY and CDR2 is SVGEGT in the germline V gene. Trimming removed 5 bases at V and 3 bases at J, with 19 bases between. The CDR3 is 16 residues long. CDR3 coding DNA: TGTGCCAGCAGTCTATCGACGGCAACGGGCGAAGAGACCCAGTACTTC. It encodes CASSLSTATGEETQYF.

In the case of this clonotype: The conserved closing phenylalanine or tryptophan is absent in this CDR3, likely reflecting a read error. The genes are TRBV29-1 and TRBJ2-7; 7 nucleotides agree with TRBD2. Germline values: CDR1 SQVTM, CDR2 ANQGSEA. The CDR3 loop spans 14 amino acids. The CDR3 region has the DNA TGTAGCGTCTTTACTAGCGACGGATCCTACGAGCAGTACTCC. Protein product: CSVFTSDGSYEQYS.

With respect to this clonotype: A read error may be the cause here, since a much bigger clone is one base away. The chain recombines TRBV7-3 with TRBJ2-1, with D tentatively TRBD2 (5 bases). Germline CDR1 SGHTA, CDR2 FQGTGA. This CDR3 has 15 residues. CDR3 bases: TGTGCCAGCAGCTTGCTAGCTGGATCCTGCAATGAGCAGTTCTTC. This encodes CASSLLAGSCNEQFF. Drawing the rest from reference TRBV7-3 and TRBJ2-1, the complete variable domain is GAGVSQTPSNKVTEKGKYVELRCDPISGHTALYWYRQSLGQGPEFLIYFQGTGAADDSGLPNDRFFAVRPEGSVSTLKIQRTERGDSAVYLCASSLLAGSCNEQFFGPGTRLTVL.

This clonotype was recorded at least ten times. The chain links TRBV5-1 to TRBJ2-3; a weak D match, TRBD2 (6 bases). The germline V gene has CDR1 SGHRS and CDR2 YFSETQ. The CDR3 loop spans 14 amino acids. V was pared by 2 bases and J by 1 base, with 8 bases between. The CDR3 DNA reads as TGCGCCAGCAGCTTAATAGCGGGCACAGATACGCAGTATTTT. Translation: CASSLIAGTDTQYF.

Points on this clonotype: Possible read error: a much larger clone is one base away. This chain joins TRBV19 and TRBJ1-1; perhaps TRBD1 as D (6 bases). The length of the CDR3 is 11 residues. The ends were cut back, 3 bases at V and 7 bases at J, with 6 bases in the middle. CDR1 and CDR2 from the germline V gene are LNHDA and SQIVND (reference sequence). CDR3 in amino acids: CASSMGHEAFF. In nucleotides, the CDR3 is TGTGCCAGTAGTATGGGACATGAAGCTTTCTTT.

Concerning this clonotype itself: A junction end diverges from the germline sequence, so it may reflect a read error. The rearrangement links TRBV12-3 or TRBV12-4 to TRBJ1-2; possibly TRBD1 for D (5 bases). The CDR3 has 15 residues. The CDR3 loop reads CASSLGQGVDYCYTF. The CDR3 region has the DNA TGTGCTAGCAGTTTGGGTCAGGGAGTCGACTATTGCTACACCTTC.

This clonotype occurred many times. The chain uses TRBV30 and TRBJ2-2; no definite D call. The V gene's germline CDR1 is GTSNPN and CDR2 SVGIG (reference sequence). Trimming cost V 4 bases and J 1 base, with 10 bases left between them. The CDR3 totals 14 residues. The CDR3 DNA is TGTGCCTGGAAAACGGTGGGGAACACCGGGGAGCTGTTTTTT. Translating it yields CAWKTVGNTGELFF.

This clonotype has only one observation. The conserved closing phenylalanine or tryptophan is absent in this CDR3, likely reflecting a read error. The chain couples TRBV11-1 to TRBJ2-2, with D tentatively TRBD1 (6 bases). This CDR3 has 13 amino acids. From germline, CDR1 is SGHAT and CDR2 FQDESV (reference sequence). Here the CDR3 reads CVSSFWDTKELFI. The CDR3 nucleotides read TGTGTCAGCAGCTTTTGGGACACCAAGGAGCTGTTTATT.

Remarks on this clonotype: No conserved phenylalanine or tryptophan is present at the end of the CDR3, so a read error is the likely explanation. CDR3 sequence reads: CASSLGAIHSPYTQYL. The DNA of the CDR3 is TGTGCCAGCAGCTTGGGGGCGATTCACTCTCCTTATACGCAGTATTTG. The rearrangement uses TRBV7-8 and TRBJ2-3; D perhaps matches TRBD1 (6 bases). The CDR3 spans 16 residues. V was pared by 3 bases and J by 7 bases, with 20 bases between. Germline values: CDR1 SGHVS, CDR2 FQNEAQ.

The CDR3 sequence is CASTTSAVTRNIQYF. For the CDR3, the DNA is TGTGCCAGCACCACTTCAGCGGTAACCAGAAACATTCAGTACTTC. This chain links TRBV11-2 with TRBJ2-4; perhaps TRBD2 as D (5 bases). Germline loops: CDR1 SGHAT, CDR2 FQNNGV. This CDR3 spans 15 amino acids. With 7 bases removed from V and 6 bases from J, the gap between germline ends came to 19 bases.

With respect to this clonotype: At one end the junction does not follow the germline gene, possibly because of a read error. The chain carries TRBV28 and TRBJ2-6, with 8 bases identical to TRBD1. Germline lookup yields CDR1 MDHEN and CDR2 SYDVKM. CDR3 length: 20 amino acids. The CDR3 nucleotides read TGTACCAGCAGTTCCAAGACCGGGACAGGACTGTCGTACGGGGCCAACGTCTTGACTTTC. Its translation: CTSSSKTGTGLSYGANVLTF.

About this clonotype: One junction end disagrees with the germline gene, perhaps due to a read error. CDR3 residues: CVSCSEGTSGRASYEQYF. CDR3 nucleotide sequence: TGTGTCAGCTGCTCTGAAGGGACTAGCGGGAGGGCTTCCTACGAGCAGTACTTC. The chain recombines TRBV11-2 with TRBJ2-7; 16 bases match TRBD2. This CDR3 comprises 18 residues. Germline CDR1 SGHAT, CDR2 FQNNGV. The full variable domain, completed using reference TRBV11-2 and TRBJ2-7, is EAGVAQSPRYKIIEKRQSVAFWCNPISGHATLYWYQQILGQGPKLLIQFQNNGVVDDSQLPKDRFSAERLKGVDSTLKIQPAKLEDSAVYLCVSCSEGTSGRASYEQYFGPGTRLTVT.

V is TRBV6-5 and J is TRBJ2-1; D not resolved. Germline V gene data show CDR1 as MNHEY and CDR2 as SVGAGI. Trimming removed 5 bases from V and 16 bases from J, with 18 bases in between. CDR3 length equals 12 residues. The DNA of the CDR3 is TGTGCCAGCAGTCAAGTTGGCAATGGGCACTTCTTC. It codes for CASSQVGNGHFF.

V and J are TRBV29-1 and TRBJ1-2, with TRBD1 as a possible D gene (5 bases). CDR3 size: 12 residues. Germline V CDR1 and CDR2: SQVTM, ANQGSEA. V gave up 5 bases and J gave up 10 bases, with 17 bases separating them. The CDR3 protein is CSVIQGWNVYTF. The CDR3 DNA sequence: TGCAGCGTTATCCAGGGATGGAATGTCTACACCTTC.

This clonotype appeared a few times. Its ends do not fully match the called genes, so a read error is possible. The rearrangement joins TRBV14 to TRBJ2-5; no definite D call. The CDR3 is made up of 16 amino acids. Per germline, CDR1 SGHDN and CDR2 FVKESK. The CDR3 bases are TGTGTCAGCAGCCAAGAGAAATTACCGAGACGGGAGACCCAGTACTTC. This codes for CVSSQEKLPRRETQYF.

This clonotype was detected a few times. A much larger clone differs from this one at a single base, so this may be a read error. The rearrangement joins TRBV5-1 to TRBJ1-1, with a possible D match to TRBD1 (6 bases). The CDR3 runs 15 residues. Germline loops: CDR1 SGHRS, CDR2 YFSETQ. In DNA form, the CDR3 reads TGCGCCAGCACCGGAGGGACATTGATGAACACTGAAGCTTTATTT. Protein product: CASTGGTLMNTEALF.